This T cell receptor beta chain was recorded in a study of blood T cell repertoires in COVID-19. Across the whole study: From T cells, B-cell-depleted T cells, or PBMCs came the material, which was cDNA or gDNA.

The CDR3 covers 15 residues. Germline assignment: CDR1 MDHEN and CDR2 SYDVKM. The V and J ends lost 6 bases and 5 bases respectively, with 19 bases between them. Participants spanned ages roughly 18 to 90 years and resided in about 24 US areas. Using immunoSEQ multiplex PCR, the repertoire was profiled, and TCRdb retains in-frame clones only, with some absent. This table holds nearly 250,000 clones, about 90% found once. The sequenced sample consisted of PBMCs or T cells enriched from blood (not recorded which). This sequence was found in a man aged 50 to 59 who had been exposed to COVID-19. V gene TRBV28 combines with J gene TRBJ2-5; perhaps TRBD1 as D (6 bases). The CDR3 reads CASSPDRTAPETQYF. CDR3 sequence (DNA): TGTGCCAGCAGCCCCGACCGGACAGCCCCGGAGACCCAGTACTTC.